A single sample gave rise to the 26 T cell receptor beta chains below, sequenced in a study of T cells in Graves' hyperthyroidism and ophthalmopathy. TCR beta CDR3 regions were amplified from RNA transcripts. With the HTBI primer set, the TCR CDR3 went through a first round of RT-PCR. One entry per CDR3 protein, called by TCRdb with MiXCR from the multiplex PCR reads. The table lists a few hundred thousand distinct CDR3 sequences, over 45% of them singletons. Sequences were obtained from peripheral blood or thyroid tissue (not recorded which). These receptors were taken from an adult woman with Graves' disease, either hyperthyroidism or ophthalmopathy (not recorded which).

At least ten counts were recorded for this clonotype. V usage is TRBV9 and J usage is TRBJ2-6; D uncertain. This CDR3 contains 13 residues. The germline V and J ends were trimmed by 8 bases and 1 base, with 7 bases remaining between them. Germline CDR1 SGDLS, CDR2 YYNGEE. This chain's CDR3 is CASSVSGANVLTF. In nucleotides, the CDR3 is TGTGCCAGTAGTGTTTCTGGGGCCAACGTCCTGACTTTC.

In this sample, this clonotype turned up many times. The chain uses TRBV20-1 and TRBJ2-7; TRBD2 aligns across 10 bases. The CDR3 spans 14 residues. The germline CDR1 and CDR2 sequences are DFQATT and SNEGSKA (reference sequence). V was clipped by 1 base and J by 7 bases; unmatched bases: 7. The CDR3 here is CSARASGRAREQYF. The CDR3 DNA reads as TGCAGTGCTAGAGCAAGCGGGAGGGCCCGGGAGCAGTACTTC.

Only a few counts were recorded for this clonotype. The gene calls are TRBV14 and TRBJ1-1, with 8 bases aligning to TRBD1. With V trimmed by 0 bases and J by 8 bases, 11 bases remained unmatched. The germline CDR1 and CDR2 sequences are SGHDN and FVKESK. The CDR3 covers 16 residues. The CDR3 region is CASSQDWTGPLAEAFF. The CDR3 nucleotides read TGTGCCAGCAGCCAAGATTGGACAGGGCCCTTAGCCGAAGCTTTCTTT.

Points on this clonotype: This may arise from a read error, as a much more abundant clone is one base away. CDR3 sequence: CASSLGTGWNSLLHF. In DNA form, the CDR3 reads TGTGCCAGCAGCTTAGGGACAGGGTGGAATTCACTCCTCCACTTT. This chain joins TRBV5-8 and TRBJ1-6; 9 nucleotides match TRBD1. In germline, CDR1 is SGHTS, CDR2 YDEGEE. The CDR3 sequence is 15 residues long.

This clonotype has a handful of counts. The chain couples TRBV2 to TRBJ2-2; possibly TRBD2 for D (6 bases). Trimming removed 6 bases at V and 7 bases at J, with 15 bases between. In germline, CDR1 is SNHLY, CDR2 FYNNEI. There are 14 residues in the CDR3. The DNA of the CDR3 is TGTGCCAGCAGCTGGGCGGGAACGAGCGGGGAGCTGTTTTTT. As protein: CASSWAGTSGELFF.

This clonotype was recorded a few times. This chain joins TRBV28 and TRBJ1-5; 7 bases fit TRBD1. The trim removed 4 bases at V and 7 bases at J, leaving 7 bases unmatched. This CDR3 is built from 14 residues. Germline loops: CDR1 MDHEN, CDR2 SYDVKM. This CDR3 is CASSSTGVWQPQHF. CDR3 DNA: TGTGCCAGCAGTTCAACAGGGGTTTGGCAGCCCCAGCATTTT.

There are many counts of this clonotype. The chain links TRBV7-8 to TRBJ1-5; D ambiguous. Trimming left V 3 bases short and J 6 bases short, with 9 bases between. This CDR3 contains 13 residues. Germline CDR1 reads SGHVS; CDR2 reads FQNEAQ. CDR3 sequence reads: CASSLRLGQPQHF. DNA of the CDR3: TGTGCCAGCAGCTTGCGGCTGGGTCAGCCCCAGCATTTT.

This chain connects TRBV7-2 to TRBJ1-1; D is ambiguous. Trimming cost V 4 bases and J 6 bases, with 12 bases left between them. Germline V lookup: CDR1 SGHTA, CDR2 FQGNSA. The CDR3 sequence is 13 residues long. The CDR3 reads CASSSGLSPEAFF. Here the CDR3 DNA reads TGTGCCAGCAGCTCCGGACTGTCCCCTGAAGCTTTCTTT.

V and J are TRBV2 and TRBJ2-2, with D maybe TRBD1 (7 bases). Germline CDR1 is SNHLY and CDR2 is FYNNEI. There are 16 residues in the CDR3. Trimming pared 10 bases from V and 7 bases from J, leaving 25 bases between. The CDR3 loop is CATSKGAGGIHGELFF. In DNA form, the CDR3 reads TGTGCCACCTCGAAGGGGGCTGGCGGGATTCACGGGGAGCTGTTTTTT.

This chain links TRBV29-1 with TRBJ2-7; D is undetermined. The CDR3 extends over 10 amino acids. Germline V gives CDR1 SQVTM, CDR2 ANQGSEA. The V end lost 5 bases, the J end lost 5 bases, and 7 bases lay between the germline ends. The CDR3 sequence is CSVFGNEQYF. As DNA, the CDR3 is TGCAGCGTTTTTGGGAACGAGCAGTACTTC.

The chain links TRBV29-1 to TRBJ2-1; TRBD1 matches at 8 bases. This CDR3 is built from 14 residues. Per germline, CDR1 SQVTM and CDR2 ANQGSEA. After removal of 3 bases from V and 6 bases from J, the junction contained 7 bases not matched to a gene. Here the CDR3 DNA reads TGCAGCGTTGACCGGGGACAGGTCGGCAATGAGCAGTTCTTC. This translates into CSVDRGQVGNEQFF.

This clonotype appeared many times. The CDR3 DNA reads as TGTGCCAGCAGCTTTAGGACAGGGGATAATTCACCCCTCCACTTT. It yields the protein CASSFRTGDNSPLHF. The chain carries TRBV5-4 and TRBJ1-6, with TRBD1 matching over 9 bases. V shed 2 bases, J shed 5 bases, and the junction held 2 bases outside the gene matches. The CDR3 runs to 15 residues. CDR1 SGHNT and CDR2 YYREEE come from the germline V gene (reference sequence).

This chain links TRBV27 with TRBJ1-5, with a possible D match to TRBD1 (6 bases). This CDR3 is 15 amino acids long. V lost 2 bases, J lost 3 bases, and 11 bases lay in between. Germline V gene sequence: CDR1 MNHEY, CDR2 SMNVEV (reference sequence). The CDR3 protein is CASSLTGGANQPQHF. CDR3 coding DNA: TGTGCCAGCAGTTTAACGGGGGGCGCCAATCAGCCCCAGCATTTT.

This clonotype was counted many times. This chain connects TRBV10-3 to TRBJ2-7, with 7 bases that match TRBD2. J lost 0 bases, V lost 2 bases, and 4 bases had no gene match. The CDR3 covers 15 residues. Germline loops: CDR1 ENHRY, CDR2 SYGVKD. The CDR3 protein is CAISEGRGTSYEQYF. The CDR3 DNA reads as TGTGCCATCAGTGAGGGGAGGGGAACCTCCTACGAGCAGTACTTC.

This clonotype has a count of ten or more. This chain joins TRBV4-1 and TRBJ2-7; 13 nucleotides match TRBD2. The germline V gene encodes CDR1 MGHRA and CDR2 YSYEKL. The CDR3 covers 14 residues. Trimming removed 3 bases from V and 8 bases from J; junction bases left unmatched: 4. In DNA form, the CDR3 reads TGCGCCAGCAGCCAGGGACTAGCGGGAAAGAAGCAGTACTTC. Translating it yields CASSQGLAGKKQYF.

On this clonotype itself: A junction boundary mismatches the germline segment, possibly from a read error. J is TRBJ1-2 and V is TRBV2; tentatively, D is TRBD1 (5 bases). The germline CDR1 and CDR2 sequences are SNHLY and FYNNEI. The CDR3 length is 12 residues. The CDR3 protein is CAGSLTDYGYTF. Here the CDR3 DNA reads TGTGCCGGCAGTTTGACAGACTATGGCTACACCTTC.

This clonotype was counted many times. The rearrangement links TRBV6-5 to TRBJ1-6, with 9 nucleotides matching TRBD1. Germline V gene data show CDR1 as MNHEY and CDR2 as SVGAGI. V lost 4 bases to trimming and J lost 10 bases; unmatched junction nucleotides: 11. The CDR3 has 16 amino acids. The chain's CDR3 is CASSFLRGQGGSPLHF. The CDR3 nucleotides read TGTGCCAGCAGTTTCCTCCGGGGACAGGGTGGCTCACCCCTCCACTTT.

As to this clonotype: Compared with germline, one end of the junction differs, possibly owing to a read error. This chain joins TRBV11-2 and TRBJ1-4; D unclear. The V gene's germline CDR1 is SGHAT and CDR2 FQNNGV. The CDR3 is 14 amino acids. The CDR3 reads CASSLGTVPEKLFF. CDR3 bases: TGTGCCAGCAGTTTAGGTACAGTACCTGAAAAACTGTTTTTT.

This clonotype showed up just a few times. The chain combines TRBV20-1 with TRBJ1-1; D is possibly TRBD1 (5 bases). In germline, CDR1 is DFQATT, CDR2 SNEGSKA (reference sequence). Trimming stripped 1 base from V and 8 bases from J, with 20 bases between. The CDR3 covers 15 residues. The CDR3 nucleotides read TGCAGTGCTAGAGTTGGCGGGAACCAGGGACCAGAAGCTTTCTTT. This sequence encodes CSARVGGNQGPEAFF.

V and J are TRBV7-9 and TRBJ1-2; weak D call: TRBD1 (5 bases). The germline CDR1 and CDR2 sequences are SEHNR and FQNEAQ (reference sequence). The CDR3 extends over 14 amino acids. The V end was cut by 5 bases, the J end by 7 bases, with 17 bases between. This CDR3 is CASSKRGAGFGYTF. In DNA, the CDR3 is TGTGCCAGCAGCAAGCGGGGAGCAGGGTTTGGCTACACCTTC.

As to this clonotype: Possible read error: a much larger clone is one base away. This chain joins TRBV12-3 or TRBV12-4 and TRBJ1-1; TRBD1 might be the D (6 bases). With 4 bases removed from V and 1 base from J, the gap between germline ends came to 10 bases. CDR3 size: 14 residues. The CDR3 DNA sequence: TGTGCCAGCAGTTCACAGGGCCAGAACACTGAAGCTTTCTTT. Amino acids: CASSSQGQNTEAFF.

The chain employs TRBV5-5 and TRBJ1-1; D is unclear. Trimming left V 4 bases short and J 6 bases short, with 13 bases between. The germline CDR1 and CDR2 sequences are SGHKS and YYEKEE (reference sequence). The CDR3 contains 13 residues. CDR3 bases: TGTGCCAGCAGCAGATCAACCGGCGCTGAAGCTTTCTTT. Amino acids: CASSRSTGAEAFF.

This clonotype came up a few times. This chain uses TRBV7-9 with TRBJ2-7, with 9 bases lining up with TRBD1. The CDR3 is made up of 14 amino acids. V lost 11 bases, J lost 0 bases, and 8 bases stayed unmatched. CDR1 and CDR2 (germline): SEHNR, FQNEAQ (reference sequence). The CDR3: CAWRRDRASYEQYF. The CDR3, as DNA: TGTGCCTGGAGGCGGGACAGGGCCTCCTACGAGCAGTACTTC.

The V call is TRBV20-1, the J call TRBJ2-5; TRBD1 is a possible D gene (5 bases). The germline V gene encodes CDR1 DFQATT and CDR2 SNEGSKA (reference sequence). There are 13 residues in the CDR3. Trimming cost V 6 bases and J 1 base, with 12 bases left between them. The CDR3 nucleotides read TGCAGTGCAACGGACACATCCCAAGAGACCCAGTACTTC. It translates to CSATDTSQETQYF.

This sequence joins TRBV25-1 and TRBJ1-1; a weak D match, TRBD1 (6 bases). The ends were cut back, 0 bases at V and 4 bases at J, with 18 bases in the middle. CDR3 length: 17 residues. The germline V gene has CDR1 MGHDK and CDR2 SYGVNS. Here the CDR3 DNA reads TGTGCCAGCAGTGAATATGGGGGCGAGGGGATTGGCACTGAAGCTTTCTTT. Protein product: CASSEYGGEGIGTEAFF.

The chain carries TRBV12-3 or TRBV12-4 and TRBJ1-1, with a possible D match to TRBD1 (6 bases). CDR3 length: 15 residues. Trimming left V 6 bases short and J 5 bases short, with 19 bases between. CDR3 sequence: CASSAQTRGRTEAFF. Here the CDR3 DNA reads TGTGCCAGCAGCGCCCAGACAAGGGGGAGAACTGAAGCTTTCTTT.